These 15 T cell receptor beta chains were all obtained from the same sample, sequenced in a study of control samples from healthy donors and cancer patients. Data came from immunoSEQ multiplex PCR; TCRdb stores just in-frame clones and leaves some out. Of under 200,000 clones detected, around 91% appear once; the ten largest clones hold around 1.5%. The sequencing input was blood. Source of these receptors: a woman under 40 in good health.

The table lists this clone with a count of one. The chain joins TRBV5-5 to TRBJ2-7; the D is unclear. V was cut by 3 bases and J by 0 bases, with 10 bases left in between. CDR1 SGHKS and CDR2 YYEKEE come from the germline V gene (reference sequence). The CDR3 has 14 residues. The CDR3: CASSWTLSSYEQYF. DNA for the CDR3: TGTGCCAGCAGCTGGACCCTGAGCTCCTACGAGCAGTACTTC.

The chain uses TRBV6-5 and TRBJ2-1; unclear D gene. The CDR3 contains 13 residues. The V gene's germline CDR1 is MNHEY and CDR2 SVGAGI. Trimming shortened V by 2 bases and J by 5 bases, and 7 bases separated the two germline ends. In nucleotides, the CDR3 is TGTGCCAGCAGTTACCGCACTAACAATGAGCAGTTCTTC. Amino acid sequence: CASSYRTNNEQFF.

V is TRBV6-4 and J is TRBJ2-3; a possible D gene is TRBD2 (6 bases). Trimming left V 5 bases short and J 0 bases short, with 6 bases between. CDR3 length equals 13 residues. The V gene's germline CDR1 is MRHNA and CDR2 SNTAGT. The CDR3 here is CASSSGSTDTQYF. In DNA, the CDR3 is TGTGCCAGCAGTAGCGGGAGCACAGATACGCAGTATTTT.

CDR3 region: CASSPPFGLAGVDEQFF. The CDR3 nucleotides read TGTGCCAGCTCACCACCTTTCGGACTAGCGGGAGTGGATGAGCAGTTCTTC. The rearrangement joins TRBV18 to TRBJ2-1; TRBD2 matches 13 bases. Germline V lookup: CDR1 KGHSH, CDR2 LQKENI. The CDR3 has 17 amino acids. V shed 0 bases, J shed 8 bases, and the junction held 7 bases outside the gene matches.

CDR3 residues: CASSYYTDTQYF. The CDR3 DNA sequence: TGTGCCAGCTCATACTACACAGATACGCAGTATTTT. The chain has TRBV18 and TRBJ2-3; D unclear. CDR1 is KGHSH and CDR2 is LQKENI in the germline V gene. CDR3 length: 12 residues. Trimming left V 5 bases short and J 2 bases short, with 5 bases between.

In its sample, this clone was seen a few times. The rearrangement uses TRBV10-2 and TRBJ2-7; 7 bases map to TRBD1. Germline CDR1 WSHSY, CDR2 SAAADI. CDR3 size: 16 residues. After removal of 3 bases from V and 0 bases from J, the junction contained 8 bases not matched to a gene. As DNA, the CDR3 is TGCGCCAGCAGTGATCCGGGACAGAGTTCCTCCTACGAGCAGTACTTC. This codes for CASSDPGQSSSYEQYF.

The rearrangement joins TRBV19 to TRBJ2-7; perhaps D is TRBD1 or TRBD2 (6 bases each). Germline loops: CDR1 LNHDA, CDR2 SQIVND (reference sequence). V dropped 1 base and J dropped 3 bases, with 13 bases sitting between them. This CDR3 has 15 residues. CDR3 sequence reads: CASSIGAGHNYEQYF. In DNA, the CDR3 is TGTGCCAGTAGTATAGGCGCGGGACACAACTACGAGCAGTACTTC. Using reference TRBV19 and TRBJ2-7 for the parts outside the CDR3, the full variable domain is DGGITQSPKYLFRKEGQNVTLSCEQNLNHDAMYWYRQDPGQGLRLIYYSQIVNDFQKGDIAEGYSVSREKKESFPLTVTSAQKNPTAFYLCASSIGAGHNYEQYFGPGTRLTVT.

This chain uses TRBV12-3 or TRBV12-4 with TRBJ2-5; 7 nucleotides agree with TRBD2. This CDR3 contains 12 residues. Trimming removed 6 bases from V and 4 bases from J; junction bases left unmatched: 2. CDR3 coding DNA: TGTGCCAGCAGGACGGGGGGAGAGACCCAGTACTTC. Translating gives CASRTGGETQYF.

The chain uses TRBV19 and TRBJ1-5; 8 bases match TRBD1. The ends lost 6 bases at V and 0 bases at J; junction bases unmatched: 4. Germline CDR1 LNHDA, CDR2 SQIVND (reference sequence). This CDR3 spans 15 amino acids. The CDR3 spells CASRTDRGSNQPQHF. CDR3 DNA sequence: TGTGCCAGTAGAACTGACAGGGGTAGCAATCAGCCCCAGCATTTT.

This sequence joins TRBV13 and TRBJ2-3, with TRBD2 matching over 9 bases. The J segment lost 1 base and the V segment lost 5 bases, leaving 1 base of the junction unmatched. The CDR3 runs to 14 residues. CDR1 and CDR2 from the germline V gene are PRHDT and FYEKMQ (reference sequence). This CDR3 is CASSRTSGTDTQYF. DNA of the CDR3: TGTGCCAGCAGCCGGACTAGCGGCACAGATACGCAGTATTTT. Together with reference TRBV13 and TRBJ2-3, the CDR3 gives the full variable domain: AAGVIQSPRHLIKEKRETATLKCYPIPRHDTVYWYQQGPGQDPQFLISFYEKMQSDKGSIPDRFSAQQFSDYHSELNMSSLELGDSALYFCASSRTSGTDTQYFGPGTRLTVL.

This clone has only one observation. The chain joins TRBV2 to TRBJ1-1; D call uncertain. The ends were cut back, 1 base at V and 4 bases at J, with 7 bases in the middle. Germline V gene data show CDR1 as SNHLY and CDR2 as FYNNEI. The CDR3 totals 13 residues. CDR3 loop: CASSEDQATEAFF. The CDR3 nucleotides are TGTGCCAGCAGTGAAGATCAGGCCACTGAAGCTTTCTTT.

The chain uses TRBV12-3 or TRBV12-4 and TRBJ2-7; D unresolved. The CDR3 covers 13 residues. V lost 3 bases and J 0 bases, leaving 6 bases between the germline ends. In DNA form, the CDR3 reads TGTGCCAGCAGTTTGTACATCTCCTACGAGCAGTACTTC. Residues: CASSLYISYEQYF.

This chain joins TRBV10-3 and TRBJ2-7, with D perhaps TRBD1 (6 bases). The germline gives CDR1 ENHRY, CDR2 SYGVKD. Deletions cut 0 bases from V and 3 bases from J, with 15 bases between. The length of the CDR3 is 16 residues. The CDR3 loop reads CAISESMGNRDYEQYF. CDR3 coding DNA: TGTGCCATCAGTGAGTCGATGGGGAACAGGGACTACGAGCAGTACTTC.

This clone was counted once. The chain couples TRBV7-2 to TRBJ2-3, with 7 bases fitting TRBD2. The CDR3 extends over 15 amino acids. Trimming at V came to 5 bases and at J to 4 bases, leaving 9 bases not matched to a gene. Germline assignment: CDR1 SGHTA and CDR2 FQGNSA. The DNA of the CDR3 is TGTGCCAGCAGCCTACGACTAGGGAGGGCAGATACGCAGTATTTT. It translates to CASSLRLGRADTQYF.

The V and J genes are TRBV3-1 (or the pseudogene TRBV3-2) and TRBJ2-3, with D perhaps TRBD2 (5 bases). The V and J ends lost 6 bases and 0 bases respectively, with 10 bases between them. The CDR3 has 14 residues. Germline V gene sequence: CDR1 LGHDT, CDR2 YNNKEL (reference sequence). The CDR3 nucleotides are TGTGCCAGCAGGCTAGCTGCTAGCACAGATACGCAGTATTTT. It yields the protein CASRLAASTDTQYF.